This T cell receptor beta chain was recorded in a study of regulatory T cells in long-lasting Graves disease. Documented time point: newly diagnosed GD, antithyroid drugs for less than 3 months. Construction of the TCR library relied on RNA isolated from PBMCs. This CDR3 is 14 amino acids long. Trimming stripped 4 bases from V and 2 bases from J, with 6 bases between. iRepertoire HTBI primers and Arm-PCR of CDR3 regions built TCR beta libraries. TCRdb reanalysed the multiplex PCR reads using MiXCR and keeps one entry per CDR3 protein. The repertoire holds around 400,000 distinct CDR3 sequences, around 15% seen once, with 20% to 25% in the top ten. This clonotype has ten or more counts.

The genes are TRBV12-3 or TRBV12-4 and TRBJ1-6, with a weak D call TRBD1 (6 bases). The sequence was collected from a female donor with Graves disease. Source: peripheral blood mononuclear cells (PBMCs), taken at new diagnosis, from a patient treated with antithyroid drugs. CDR3 sequence reads: CASSYRAYNSPLHF. The CDR3 DNA follows: TGTGCCAGCAGTTACAGGGCCTATAATTCACCCCTCCACTTT.